This T cell receptor (beta chain) was retrieved from a study of technical replicates of blood from several donors. The CDR3 sequence is 14 residues long. Germline V lookup: CDR1 KGHSH, CDR2 LQKENI. The germline V and J ends were trimmed by 3 bases and 1 base, with 9 bases remaining between them. TCRdb's copy holds only in-frame clones and misses some; the assay was immunoSEQ multiplex PCR. The sample lists approximately 90,000 clones, 95% occurring once. The receptor was derived from a human donor in good health. This chain connects TRBV18 to TRBJ2-5, with D unclear. Sequenced: T cells isolated from PBMCs. CDR3 loop: CASSPLGSQETQYF. CDR3 nucleotides: TGTGCCAGCTCACCGTTGGGCAGCCAAGAGACCCAGTACTTC.